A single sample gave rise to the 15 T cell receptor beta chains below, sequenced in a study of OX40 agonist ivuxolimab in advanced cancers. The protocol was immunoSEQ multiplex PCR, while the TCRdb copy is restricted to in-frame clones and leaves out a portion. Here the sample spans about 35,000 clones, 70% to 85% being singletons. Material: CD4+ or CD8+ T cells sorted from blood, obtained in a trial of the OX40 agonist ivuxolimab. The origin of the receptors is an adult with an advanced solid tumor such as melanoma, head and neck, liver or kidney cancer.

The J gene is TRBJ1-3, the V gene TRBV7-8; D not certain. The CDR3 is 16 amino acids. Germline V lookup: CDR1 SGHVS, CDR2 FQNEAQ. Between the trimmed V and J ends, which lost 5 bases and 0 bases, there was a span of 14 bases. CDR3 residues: CASSVVSGISGNTIYF. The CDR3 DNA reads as TGTGCCAGCAGCGTAGTTTCGGGAATCTCTGGAAACACCATATATTTT.

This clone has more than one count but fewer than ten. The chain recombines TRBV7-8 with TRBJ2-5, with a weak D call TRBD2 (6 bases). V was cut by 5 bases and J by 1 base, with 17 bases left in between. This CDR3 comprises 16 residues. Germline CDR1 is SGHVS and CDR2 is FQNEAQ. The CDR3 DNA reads TGTGCCAGCAGCCCTTGGGGGGACCGACCCCAAGAGACCCAGTACTTC. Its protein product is CASSPWGDRPQETQYF.

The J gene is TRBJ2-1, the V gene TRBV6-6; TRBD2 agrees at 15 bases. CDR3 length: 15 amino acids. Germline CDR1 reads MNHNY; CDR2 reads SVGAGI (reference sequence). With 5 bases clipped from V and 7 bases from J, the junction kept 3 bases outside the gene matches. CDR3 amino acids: CASSRGLAGGNEQFF. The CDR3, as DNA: TGTGCCAGCAGTCGCGGACTAGCGGGAGGGAATGAGCAGTTCTTC.

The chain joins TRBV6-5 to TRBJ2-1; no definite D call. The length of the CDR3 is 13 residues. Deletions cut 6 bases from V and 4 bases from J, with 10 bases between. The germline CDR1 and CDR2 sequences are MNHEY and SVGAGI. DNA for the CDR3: TGTGCCAGCAGCCGGCGAGAATACAATGAGCAGTTCTTC. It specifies CASSRREYNEQFF.

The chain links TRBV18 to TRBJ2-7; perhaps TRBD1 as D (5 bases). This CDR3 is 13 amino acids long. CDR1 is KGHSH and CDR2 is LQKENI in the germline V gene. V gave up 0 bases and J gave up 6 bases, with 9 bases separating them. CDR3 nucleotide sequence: TGTGCCAGCTCACCACCCGCAGGGTTCGAGCAGTACTTC. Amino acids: CASSPPAGFEQYF.

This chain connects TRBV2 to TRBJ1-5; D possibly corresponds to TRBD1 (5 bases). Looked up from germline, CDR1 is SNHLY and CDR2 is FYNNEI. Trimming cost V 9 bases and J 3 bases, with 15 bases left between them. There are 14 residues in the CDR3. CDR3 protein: CASWSGTPNQPQHF. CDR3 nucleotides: TGTGCCAGTTGGTCCGGGACCCCCAATCAGCCCCAGCATTTT.

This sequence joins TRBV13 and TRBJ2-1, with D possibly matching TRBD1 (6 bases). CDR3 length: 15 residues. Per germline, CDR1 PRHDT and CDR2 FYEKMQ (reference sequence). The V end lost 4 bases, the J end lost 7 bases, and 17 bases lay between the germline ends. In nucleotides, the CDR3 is TGTGCCAGCAGCTCCTGGGGGCTAGCAGGTAATGAGCAGTTCTTC. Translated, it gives CASSSWGLAGNEQFF.

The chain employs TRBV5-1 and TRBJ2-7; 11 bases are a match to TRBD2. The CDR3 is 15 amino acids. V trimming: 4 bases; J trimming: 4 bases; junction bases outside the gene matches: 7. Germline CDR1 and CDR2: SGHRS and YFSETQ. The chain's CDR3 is CASSPIAGGPYEQYF. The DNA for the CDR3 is TGCGCCAGCAGCCCGATAGCGGGGGGGCCATACGAGCAGTACTTC.

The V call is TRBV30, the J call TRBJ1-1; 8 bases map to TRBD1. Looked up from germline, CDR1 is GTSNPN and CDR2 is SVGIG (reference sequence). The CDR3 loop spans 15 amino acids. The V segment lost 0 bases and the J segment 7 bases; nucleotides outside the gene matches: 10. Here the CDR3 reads CAWSVLDREEDEAFF. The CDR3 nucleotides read TGTGCCTGGAGTGTCCTGGACAGGGAGGAGGATGAAGCTTTCTTT.

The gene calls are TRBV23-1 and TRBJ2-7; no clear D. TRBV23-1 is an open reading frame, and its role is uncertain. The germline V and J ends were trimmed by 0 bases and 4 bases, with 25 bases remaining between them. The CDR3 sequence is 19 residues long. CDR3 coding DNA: TGCGCCAGCAGTCAATCAAATCATTGGGTCTTTGAAACATCTTACGAGCAGTACTTC. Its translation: CASSQSNHWVFETSYEQYF.

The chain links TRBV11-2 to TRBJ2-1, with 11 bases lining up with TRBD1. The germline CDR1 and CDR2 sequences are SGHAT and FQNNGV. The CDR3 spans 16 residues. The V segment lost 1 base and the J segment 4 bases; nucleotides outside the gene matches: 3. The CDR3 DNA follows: TGTGCCAGCAGCTTAGGAGGGACAGGGGGGTACAATGAGCAGTTCTTC. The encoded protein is CASSLGGTGGYNEQFF. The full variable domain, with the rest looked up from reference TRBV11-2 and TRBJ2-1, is EAGVAQSPRYKIIEKRQSVAFWCNPISGHATLYWYQQILGQGPKLLIQFQNNGVVDDSQLPKDRFSAERLKGVDSTLKIQPAKLEDSAVYLCASSLGGTGGYNEQFFGPGTRLTVL.

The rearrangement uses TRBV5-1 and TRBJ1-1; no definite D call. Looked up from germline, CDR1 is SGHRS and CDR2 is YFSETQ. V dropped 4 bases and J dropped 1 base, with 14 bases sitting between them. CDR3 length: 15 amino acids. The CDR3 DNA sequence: TGCGCCAGCAGCCAGAAAGCGAGGGAGAACACTGAAGCTTTCTTT. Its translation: CASSQKARENTEAFF.

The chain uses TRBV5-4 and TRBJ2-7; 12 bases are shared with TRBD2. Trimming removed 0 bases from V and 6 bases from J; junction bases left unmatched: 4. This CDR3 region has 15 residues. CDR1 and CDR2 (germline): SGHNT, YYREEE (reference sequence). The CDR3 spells CASSLGLAGAGEQYF. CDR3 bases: TGTGCCAGCAGCTTGGGACTAGCGGGAGCCGGCGAGCAGTACTTC.

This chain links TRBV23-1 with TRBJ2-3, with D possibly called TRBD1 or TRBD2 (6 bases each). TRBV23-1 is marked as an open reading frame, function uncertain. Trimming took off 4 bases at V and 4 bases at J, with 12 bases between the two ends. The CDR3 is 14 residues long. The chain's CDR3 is CASSPEGGADTQYF. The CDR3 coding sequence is TGCGCCAGCAGTCCCGAGGGGGGTGCAGATACGCAGTATTTT.

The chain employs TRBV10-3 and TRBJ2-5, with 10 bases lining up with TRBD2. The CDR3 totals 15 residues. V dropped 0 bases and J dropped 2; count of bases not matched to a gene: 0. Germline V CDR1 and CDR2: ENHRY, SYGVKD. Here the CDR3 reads CAISESAGGQETQYF. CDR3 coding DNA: TGTGCCATCAGTGAGTCAGCGGGGGGGCAAGAGACCCAGTACTTC.